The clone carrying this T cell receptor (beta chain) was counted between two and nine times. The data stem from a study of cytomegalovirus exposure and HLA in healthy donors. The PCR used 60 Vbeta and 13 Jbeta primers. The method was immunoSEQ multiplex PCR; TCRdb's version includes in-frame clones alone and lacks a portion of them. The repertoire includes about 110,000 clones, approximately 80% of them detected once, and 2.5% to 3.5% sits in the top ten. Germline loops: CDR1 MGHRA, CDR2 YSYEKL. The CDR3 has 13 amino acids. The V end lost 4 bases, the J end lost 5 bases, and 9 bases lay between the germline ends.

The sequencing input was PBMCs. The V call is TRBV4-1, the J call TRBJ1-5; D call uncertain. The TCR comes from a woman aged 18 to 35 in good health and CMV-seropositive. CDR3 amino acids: CASSRVRDQPQHF. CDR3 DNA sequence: TGCGCCAGCAGCCGTGTACGGGATCAGCCCCAGCATTTT.